This paragraph covers one T cell receptor (beta chain) sequence. The data belong to a study of CD8 T cells in Susac syndrome. Per germline, CDR1 SGHVS and CDR2 FNYEAQ. With 0 bases clipped from V and 2 bases from J, the junction kept 10 bases outside the gene matches. The CDR3 sequence is 18 residues long. TCR beta sequences were obtained from blood CD8+ and CD4+ T cells. Random hexamers were used to reverse transcribe an amount of roughly 0.5 to 1 ug RNA. TCRdb used MiXCR to reprocess the immunoSEQ multiplex PCR reads, holding one entry per CDR3 protein. The sample lists 45,000 to 60,000 distinct CDR3 sequences, 93% occurring once.

The source is a human donor with multiple sclerosis. The sample was CD8+ T cells from PBMCs. The J gene is TRBJ2-1, the V gene TRBV7-6; 7 bases map to TRBD1. Written as DNA, the CDR3 is TGTGCCAGCAGCTTAGCGAAAAACGACAGGGCCCCCTACAATGAGCAGTTCTTC. Its translation is CASSLAKNDRAPYNEQFF. Complete variable domain (other parts from reference TRBV7-6 and TRBJ2-1): GAGVSQSPRYKVTKRGQDVALRCDPISGHVSLYWYRQALGQGPEFLTYFNYEAQQDKSGLPNDRFSAERPEGSISTLTIQRTEQRDSAMYRCASSLAKNDRAPYNEQFFGPGTRLTVL.